This T cell receptor beta chain derives from a study of shared clonotypes between healthy human individuals. Looking at the study overall: Every donor yielded three CD4 naive, three CD4 memory, two CD8 naive and one CD8 memory plate. Findings of the study overall: When compared with the clonotypes that were shared by all four sorted-subset donors, the non-shared clonotypes turned out to have lower generation probabilities.

CDR1 is SGHAT, CDR2 FQNNGV, per germline. The CDR3 is made up of 15 amino acids. With 6 bases clipped from V and 4 bases from J, the junction kept 7 bases outside the gene matches. In the case of this clone: The antigen remains unidentified.

CD45RO-negative cells were positively selected for CCR7, leaving out terminally differentiated effector memory CD45RA+ cells. Every immunoSEQ plate was one replicate of a subset's evenly spread DNA. Replicate sorted-subset PCRs were loaded with around 0.2 ug DNA, roughly 33,000 T cell genomes. The protocol was immunoSEQ multiplex PCR, while the TCRdb copy is restricted to in-frame clones and leaves out a portion. The sample comprises roughly 570,000 clones, 95% to 98% of which are singletons, and 0.25% to 0.35% rests with the top ten. This sequence joins TRBV11-2 and TRBJ2-3, with TRBD2 matching over 10 bases. Sequencing was carried out using naive CD8+ T cells sorted from blood. This clonotype was sampled from a young man in good health. The CDR3 loop reads CASRASGSFPDTQYF. The CDR3 coding sequence is TGTGCCAGCAGGGCTAGCGGGAGTTTCCCAGATACGCAGTATTTT.